A single T cell receptor beta chain is shown here with its context. The antigen remains unidentified. TCRdb keeps only in-frame clones here, not all; method: immunoSEQ multiplex PCR. The sample lists approximately 69,000 clones; 86% were seen once. Autoimmune disease history or systemic immunosuppression excluded patients. Germline CDR1 is LGHNA and CDR2 is YSLEER. This CDR3 is 15 amino acids long. The V and J ends lost 5 bases and 4 bases respectively, with 17 bases between them. The data belong to a study of OX40 agonist ivuxolimab in advanced cancers. Study details: Enrollees could have had prior anti-PD-1, anti-PD-L1 or anti-CTLA-4 therapy, which approximately 40% had received. Findings and caveats of the study: CD4+ and CD8+ blood T cells expanded clonally by week 6 at 0.1 to 3.0 mg/kg. Partial responders dosed at 0.1-3.0 mg/kg displayed clonal expansion ranking among the lowest.

This clonotype originated in an adult with an advanced solid tumor such as melanoma, head and neck, liver or kidney cancer. The chain employs TRBV4-3 and TRBJ2-5; D might be TRBD2 (6 bases). This material consisted of CD4+ or CD8+ T cells sorted from blood, taken in a trial of the OX40 agonist ivuxolimab. The CDR3 coding sequence is TGCGCCAGCAGCTATCTGGGGCTGGAGGGAGAGACCCAGTACTTC. This gives the protein CASSYLGLEGETQYF.